The 11 T cell receptor beta chains listed next were all sequenced from one sample in a study of blood T cell repertoires in COVID-19. Clones were read by immunoSEQ multiplex PCR, and TCRdb kept only the in-frame ones, dropping some. The sample has tens of thousands of clones, about 89% seen once. The sample taken for sequencing was peripheral blood. These receptors all stem from a man in his fifties or sixties with active or convalescent COVID-19.

This chain uses TRBV28 with TRBJ2-2, with a possible D match to TRBD2 (6 bases). The germline CDR1 and CDR2 sequences are MDHEN and SYDVKM. The CDR3 is made up of 15 amino acids. The V end lost 7 bases, the J end lost 1 base, and 13 bases lay between the germline ends. The CDR3, as DNA: TGTGCCAGCAAGCTCGGGAGCCAGAACACCGGGGAGCTGTTTTTT. The encoded protein is CASKLGSQNTGELFF.

This chain joins TRBV29-1 and TRBJ2-1, with 11 bases lining up with TRBD1. The trim removed 7 bases at V and 2 bases at J, leaving 1 base unmatched. The CDR3 loop spans 13 amino acids. Germline CDR1 is SQVTM and CDR2 is ANQGSEA. Here the CDR3 reads CSGGQGAYNEQFF. The CDR3 DNA reads as TGCAGCGGGGGACAGGGGGCCTACAATGAGCAGTTCTTC.

The genes are TRBV7-9 and TRBJ1-1; D is uncertain. V lost 1 base and J 3 bases, leaving 18 bases between the germline ends. The CDR3 spans 17 residues. Germline lookup yields CDR1 SEHNR and CDR2 FQNEAQ (reference sequence). The CDR3 sequence is CASSLVRSAQPYTEAFF. In nucleotides, the CDR3 is TGTGCCAGCAGCTTAGTGCGTTCTGCACAGCCCTACACTGAAGCTTTCTTT.

The gene calls are TRBV9 and TRBJ2-5, with TRBD1 as a possible D gene (5 bases). The CDR3 has 13 residues. V shed 0 bases and J shed 3 bases, with 6 bases lying between them. CDR1 and CDR2 from the germline V gene are SGDLS and YYNGEE. The CDR3 is CASSVGQKETQYF. DNA of the CDR3: TGTGCCAGCAGCGTAGGACAGAAAGAGACCCAGTACTTC.

This rearrangement joins TRBV6-5 to TRBJ1-2; D perhaps matches TRBD1 (6 bases). Trimming removed 4 bases at V and 8 bases at J, with 14 bases between. CDR1 is MNHEY, CDR2 SVGAGI, per germline. This CDR3 has 13 amino acids. This CDR3 reads CASSLRGSVGYTF. CDR3 in DNA: TGTGCCAGCAGTTTAAGGGGGTCCGTAGGCTACACCTTC.

The chain employs TRBV3-1 (or the pseudogene TRBV3-2) and TRBJ2-5; no clear D. Germline V gene sequence: CDR1 LGHDT, CDR2 YNNKEL (reference sequence). Deletions cut 1 base from V and 5 bases from J, with 11 bases between. This CDR3 region has 14 residues. The CDR3 spells CASSQATLTETQYF. The CDR3 DNA reads as TGTGCCAGCAGCCAAGCGACTTTGACGGAGACCCAGTACTTC.

V gene TRBV4-3 combines with J gene TRBJ1-2; D is perhaps TRBD1 (5 bases). V lost 0 bases to trimming and J lost 5 bases, with 19 bases between them. CDR1 LGHNA and CDR2 YSLEER come from the germline V gene. This CDR3 is built from 17 residues. CDR3 sequence reads: CASSQDSEGPLGYGYTF. In nucleotides, the CDR3 is TGCGCCAGCAGCCAAGATTCGGAGGGGCCTCTGGGTTATGGCTACACCTTC.

In this sample, this clone turned up once. The rearrangement joins TRBV5-1 to TRBJ2-7; D is perhaps TRBD1 (5 bases). Germline lookup yields CDR1 SGHRS and CDR2 YFSETQ. V dropped 4 bases and J dropped 1 base, with 12 bases sitting between them. This CDR3 region has 14 residues. The CDR3 protein is CASSPTTDSYEQYF. In nucleotides, the CDR3 is TGCGCCAGCAGCCCGACGACAGATTCCTACGAGCAGTACTTC.

The chain uses TRBV28 and TRBJ1-3; D remains ambiguous. Trimming left V 5 bases short and J 5 bases short, with 16 bases between. Germline V lookup: CDR1 MDHEN, CDR2 SYDVKM. The CDR3 extends over 15 amino acids. The CDR3 sequence: CASSAGMTTRNTIYF. As DNA, the CDR3 is TGTGCCAGCAGTGCCGGGATGACTACTAGAAACACCATATATTTT.

The chain links TRBV12-5 to TRBJ2-1; 8 bases map to TRBD2. After removal of 3 bases from V and 4 bases from J, the junction contained 2 bases not matched to a gene. This CDR3 has 14 amino acids. Per the germline V gene, CDR1 is LGHNT and CDR2 is FRNRAP. The DNA for the CDR3 is TGTGCTAGTGGTTTCGCGGGGGGTTACAATGAGCAGTTCTTC. Its translation is CASGFAGGYNEQFF. Full variable domain (rest looked up from reference TRBV12-5 and TRBJ2-1): DARVTQTPRHKVTEMGQEVTMRCQPILGHNTVFWYRQTMMQGLELLAYFRNRAPLDDSGMPKDRFSAEMPDATLATLKIQPSEPRDSAVYFCASGFAGGYNEQFFGPGTRLTVL.

This chain links TRBV30 with TRBJ1-1; no reliable D call. This CDR3 region has 15 residues. Trimming stripped 1 base from V and 3 bases from J, with 15 bases between. Germline-derived CDR1 and CDR2 are GTSNPN and SVGIG (reference sequence). This CDR3 is CAWSGGGYGDTEAFF. The CDR3 nucleotides are TGTGCCTGGAGTGGGGGAGGGTATGGGGACACTGAAGCTTTCTTT.